These 21 T cell receptor beta chains originate from one sample sequenced in a study of identical twins. One entry per CDR3 protein, called by TCRdb with MiXCR from the 5' RACE reads. The sample has hundreds of thousands of distinct CDR3 sequences, roughly 10% seen once. Sample: memory (CD45RO+) T cells sorted from blood. Receptors were obtained from a woman under 30 in good health.

In its sample, this clonotype was seen many times. The J gene is TRBJ2-7, the V gene TRBV7-8, with D possibly matching TRBD2 (6 bases). The germline CDR1 and CDR2 sequences are SGHVS and FQNEAQ. V was clipped by 5 bases and J by 2 bases, with 13 bases between them. This CDR3 contains 14 residues. The CDR3 sequence is CASSVGGGAYEQYF. The CDR3 nucleotides read TGTGCCAGCAGCGTGGGTGGAGGGGCCTACGAGCAGTACTTC. The variable domain in full, with the rest retrieved from reference TRBV7-8 and TRBJ2-7, is GAGVSQSPRYKVAKRGQDVALRCDPISGHVSLFWYQQALGQGPEFLTYFQNEAQLDKSGLPSDRFFAERPEGSVSTLKIQRTQQEDSAVYLCASSVGGGAYEQYFGPGTRLTVT.

The genes are TRBV6-1 and TRBJ2-7; possibly TRBD1 for D (6 bases). The CDR3 has 16 residues. Germline lookup yields CDR1 MNHNS and CDR2 SASEGT. The germline V and J ends were trimmed by 6 bases and 0 bases, with 18 bases remaining between them. This CDR3 reads CASSAWGRRSSYEQYF. CDR3 coding DNA: TGTGCCAGCAGCGCTTGGGGGCGGCGGAGCTCCTACGAGCAGTACTTC.

This clonotype was picked up many times. This chain uses TRBV20-1 with TRBJ2-7, with D tentatively TRBD2 (5 bases). The CDR3 consists of 10 residues. Per the germline V gene, CDR1 is DFQATT and CDR2 is SNEGSKA (reference sequence). The V end was cut by 6 bases, the J end by 3 bases, with 6 bases between. The CDR3, as DNA: TGCAGTGCCGGGGACTACGAGCAGTACTTC. It translates to CSAGDYEQYF.

The table lists this clonotype with a few counts. The rearrangement uses TRBV6-6 and TRBJ1-2, with a possible D match to TRBD1 (6 bases). The V end lost 8 bases, the J end lost 4 bases, and 14 bases lay between the germline ends. The CDR3 length is 13 residues. In germline, CDR1 is MNHNY, CDR2 SVGAGI (reference sequence). CDR3 DNA: TGTGCCAGCCTCAGGGACAACGGCTATGGCTACACCTTC. Its translation is CASLRDNGYGYTF.

The chain links TRBV20-1 to TRBJ2-3; no clear D. The germline CDR1 and CDR2 sequences are DFQATT and SNEGSKA (reference sequence). The CDR3 runs 14 residues. Trimming took off 4 bases at V and 0 bases at J, with 11 bases between the two ends. The CDR3 protein is CSANHRSSTDTQYF. The CDR3, as DNA: TGCAGTGCTAACCATCGATCTAGCACAGATACGCAGTATTTT.

This clonotype was counted a few times. The chain uses TRBV3-1 and TRBJ2-7, with D possibly being TRBD1 (6 bases). V lost 4 bases to trimming and J lost 4 bases, with 11 bases between them. Germline CDR1 reads LGHDT; CDR2 reads YNNKEL (reference sequence). The CDR3 is made up of 13 amino acids. The CDR3 protein is CASSPLRGYEQYF. CDR3 in DNA: TGTGCCAGCAGCCCACTTAGGGGGTACGAGCAGTACTTC.

This clonotype was counted only a few times. The chain employs TRBV10-3 and TRBJ2-1, with 8 positions matching TRBD2. CDR1 and CDR2 from the germline V gene are ENHRY and SYGVKD. CDR3 length: 16 residues. The junction had 16 bases not matched to a gene; V was cut back by 7 bases and J by 8 bases. The CDR3 loop is CAITDPPGLGMDEQFF. The DNA of the CDR3 is TGTGCCATCACGGACCCGCCGGGACTAGGTATGGATGAGCAGTTCTTC.

The chain links TRBV12-3 or TRBV12-4 to TRBJ1-1; D gene ambiguous. This CDR3 contains 13 residues. V dropped 6 bases and J dropped 1 base, with 9 bases sitting between them. In DNA, the CDR3 is TGTGCCAGCAGATCTACAGAGAACACTGAAGCTTTCTTT. Translating it yields CASRSTENTEAFF.

This clonotype has a count of ten or more. This sequence joins TRBV3-1 and TRBJ2-7; D gene unclear. The length of the CDR3 is 17 residues. The germline V and J ends were trimmed by 2 bases and 2 bases, with 19 bases remaining between them. Germline CDR1 is LGHDT and CDR2 is YNNKEL (reference sequence). The CDR3 region has the DNA TGTGCCAGCAGCCAAAGGCCTCGCAGAGAAGAAACCTACGAGCAGTACTTC. The encoded protein is CASSQRPRREETYEQYF.

The chain is built from TRBV12-3 or TRBV12-4 and TRBJ2-7; D remains ambiguous. CDR3 length equals 14 residues. Between the trimmed V and J ends, which lost 3 bases and 6 bases, there was a span of 15 bases. The CDR3 protein is CASSLPVLAGEQYF. The CDR3 nucleotides are TGTGCCAGCAGTTTGCCGGTTCTGGCTGGCGAGCAGTACTTC.

This clonotype showed up many times. V gene TRBV2 combines with J gene TRBJ2-7; D possibly corresponds to TRBD1 (6 bases). Germline V lookup: CDR1 SNHLY, CDR2 FYNNEI. The CDR3 covers 13 residues. V gave up 5 bases and J gave up 1 base, with 9 bases separating them. Here the CDR3 DNA reads TGTGCCAGCAGTTACGGACAGTCCTACGAGCAGTACTTC. Translated, it gives CASSYGQSYEQYF.

V gene TRBV20-1 combines with J gene TRBJ2-5; 10 bases fit TRBD2. This CDR3 comprises 15 residues. Germline lookup yields CDR1 DFQATT and CDR2 SNEGSKA (reference sequence). Trimming removed 2 bases from V and 5 bases from J; junction bases left unmatched: 8. CDR3 sequence: CSARSSGRASETQYF. Here the CDR3 DNA reads TGCAGTGCTAGAAGCAGCGGGAGGGCGAGTGAGACCCAGTACTTC.

This clonotype was seen at least ten times. The chain recombines TRBV28 with TRBJ2-3; D ambiguous. The CDR3 is made up of 12 amino acids. CDR1 is MDHEN, CDR2 SYDVKM, per germline. Trimming removed 1 base at V and 4 bases at J, with 3 bases between. The chain's CDR3 is CASSLLSDTQYF. The CDR3 coding sequence is TGTGCCAGCAGTTTATTGTCAGATACGCAGTATTTT.

In this sample, this clonotype turned up a few times. At one end, the junction sequence differs from germline, possibly due to a read error. The genes are TRBV19 and TRBJ1-1; weak D call: TRBD1 (5 bases). Germline CDR1 reads LNHDA; CDR2 reads SQIVND (reference sequence). The CDR3 runs to 13 residues. CDR3 in DNA: TGTGCCAGTATCAGGCGGGGGAACGCTGAAGCTTTCTTT. This codes for CASIRRGNAEAFF.

There are many counts of this clonotype. The chain uses TRBV20-1 and TRBJ1-1; 7 bases map to TRBD1. With 1 base clipped from V and 4 bases from J, the junction kept 3 bases outside the gene matches. The CDR3 is made up of 13 amino acids. The germline V gene has CDR1 DFQATT and CDR2 SNEGSKA (reference sequence). The CDR3 DNA reads as TGCAGTGCTAGAGCCGGGACAGTCACTGAAGCTTTCTTT. Translating it yields CSARAGTVTEAFF.

Points on this clonotype: The junction does not match germline at one end; this may be a read error. The chain uses TRBV3-1 and TRBJ1-2; perhaps TRBD1 as D (6 bases). Germline CDR1 and CDR2: LGHDT and YNNKEL (reference sequence). The CDR3 has 15 residues. The DNA for the CDR3 is TGTGCCACCAGCCAAGTTGACCAGGGGAGGGGTGGCTACACCTTC. Translation gives CATSQVDQGRGGYTF.

V usage is TRBV5-6 and J usage is TRBJ2-2; D uncertain. The CDR3 sequence is 13 residues long. The V and J ends lost 4 bases and 7 bases respectively, with 11 bases between them. CDR1 and CDR2 from the germline V gene are SGHDT and YYEEEE. The CDR3 DNA reads as TGTGCCAGCAGCCTTGGGCTCCTCGGGGAGCTGTTTTTT. Translated: CASSLGLLGELFF.

This clonotype was seen ten or more times. The J gene is TRBJ2-1, the V gene TRBV12-3 or TRBV12-4; D is perhaps TRBD2 (5 bases). The CDR3 runs 13 residues. Trimming shortened V by 7 bases and J by 6 bases, and 13 bases separated the two germline ends. The CDR3 DNA follows: TGTGCCAGCAAGGTAGGGAGCGTCAATGAGCAGTTCTTC. Its translation is CASKVGSVNEQFF.

The genes are TRBV20-1 and TRBJ2-5, with 12 bases fitting TRBD2. The length of the CDR3 is 19 residues. Losses at the gene ends were 0 bases for V and 4 bases for J; bases not matched to a gene: 15. Germline V gene data show CDR1 as DFQATT and CDR2 as SNEGSKA (reference sequence). In nucleotides, the CDR3 is TGCAGTGCTAGAGATCTAAGGGCTAGCGGGAGGGCCAAGGGAGAGACCCAGTACTTC. Amino acid sequence: CSARDLRASGRAKGETQYF.

This sequence joins TRBV12-3 or TRBV12-4 and TRBJ1-2; D not resolved. The CDR3 runs to 13 residues. The V end was cut by 3 bases, the J end by 5 bases, with 10 bases between. The DNA of the CDR3 is TGTGCCAGCAGTTTTGGTACAGATTATGGCTACACCTTC. Its translation: CASSFGTDYGYTF.

This clonotype showed up just a few times. The chain combines TRBV11-2 with TRBJ2-1; perhaps TRBD2 as D (5 bases). Trimming took off 5 bases at V and 4 bases at J, with 12 bases between the two ends. There are 14 residues in the CDR3. Germline CDR1 is SGHAT and CDR2 is FQNNGV. CDR3 in DNA: TGTGCCAGCAGCGGCTGGGAGCGGTACAATGAGCAGTTCTTC. Protein product: CASSGWERYNEQFF.